This is a list of T cell receptor beta chains from one sample in a study of tumor and adjacent non-tumor tissue in lung cancer. MiXCR was run by TCRdb on the multiplex PCR reads, yielding one entry per CDR3 protein. Of about 86,000 distinct CDR3 sequences detected, around 82% appear once; the ten largest clones hold around a fifth. Sequencing was performed on distant non-tumor lung tissue. The receptors shown here come from a woman between 50 and 59 years old with non-small cell lung cancer. Each CDR3 is given without its conserved first and last residue. Fields, in order: J gene, V gene, D gene, CDR3 protein. A D gene is named only where the DNA matches it firmly.

>TRBJ1-1|TRBV10-1|TRBD1
TSSLDRGAEAF
>TRBJ2-7|TRBV6-7|.
AGSFAAPRGSYEQY
>TRBJ2-3|TRBV10-3|.
AIRLVESTDTQY
>TRBJ2-3|TRBV9|TRBD2
ASRINPGLGGTDTQY
>TRBJ2-7|TRBV20-1|TRBD2
SARPSSGSPYEQY
>TRBJ1-1|TRBV6-1|.
ASSEHGGPWGEAF
>TRBJ2-2|TRBV5-4|.
ASSMEGGPTGELC
>TRBJ1-1|TRBV28|.
ASTLQGGRGNTDAS
>TRBJ2-7|TRBV20-1|TRBD1
SARDARQGLHDQY
>TRBJ1-5|TRBV12-3/TRBV12-4|.
SSSSVDSNQPQQ
>TRBJ2-7|TRBV11-2|TRBD2
TSSPRTSGRALWVQY
>TRBJ2-7|TRBV4-1|.
TSSQDQGRHYEQY